The subject of this entry is one T cell receptor beta chain. What it binds is unknown. J lost 4 bases, V lost 3 bases, and 1 base had no gene match. CDR3 length: 14 residues. The germline V gene encodes CDR1 SGHNT and CDR2 YYREEE (reference sequence). Authors' processing steps: Filtering differed for immunoSEQ, which gave only junction sequences without quality scores. Produced via immunoSEQ multiplex PCR; TCRdb's table is partial and in-frame only. For V, J and clone size, that table is used; D and trimming come from the DNA. The sample includes 2 million to 2.5 million clones, roughly 93% seen only once; the top ten take roughly 0.36%. The source of the sample is a study of shared clonotypes between healthy human individuals. Study-wide context: The donor group consisted of two women and a few men, aged 18 to 49.

Donors had no recently reported acute infections or vaccinations and were HIV-negative. Broader study findings: In several donors, around 5.5% of naive CD4 clonotypes appeared in common.

The origin of this receptor is a man younger than 35 in good health. Some clones in this sample may be carry-over from other donors' samples. This chain uses TRBV5-4 with TRBJ1-6; 7 bases are a match to TRBD1. The material sequenced was naive CD4+ T cells from PBMCs. Subset defined: CD45RA+ positively selected. The CDR3 coding sequence is TGTGCCAGCAGCTCGGGACAGTATAATTCACCCCTCCACTTT. It is translated as CASSSGQYNSPLHF.